Listed below are T cell receptor beta chains from one sample, sequenced in a study of control samples from healthy donors and cancer patients. Clones were read by immunoSEQ multiplex PCR, and TCRdb kept only the in-frame ones, dropping some. Of approximately 170,000 clones listed, about 86% are singletons. Material for sequencing was blood. These receptors were obtained from a woman aged 25 to 39 in good health. Each CDR3 is given with its conserved first and last residue. A D gene is named only where the DNA matches it firmly. For some rows the clone size is stated as once, few or many, or as a class when expanded; others skip it.

TRBJ1-3	.	TRBV28	.	TGTGCCAGCAGACGGAGGGAACAGGTGGGAAACACCATATATTTT	CASRRREQVGNTIYF
TRBJ2-3	.	TRBV2	.	TGTGCCAGCAGGGCCGGGACGCCTAGCACAGATACGCAGTATTTT	CASRAGTPSTDTQYF
TRBJ1-5	.	TRBV24-1	.	TGTGCCACCAGTGACGTCGGGACGTGGCATTTT	CATSDVGTWHF
TRBJ1-2	.	TRBV7-9	.	TGTGCCAGCGGGGCCAACTATGGCTACACCTTC	CASGANYGYTF
TRBJ1-5	.	TRBV29-1	.	TGCAGCGTTGTTTACCAGGGGTCAGATCAGCCCCAGCATTTT	CSVVYQGSDQPQHF
TRBJ1-2	.	TRBV29-1	.	TGCAGCGTTTTTGTAGGTGGTGACCGAGGGAACTATGGCTACACCTTC	CSVFVGGDRGNYGYTF
TRBJ2-1	.	TRBV11-2	.	TGTGCCACCAGGGGGGACAGACTATACAATGAGCAGTTCTTC	CATRGDRLYNEQFF
TRBJ2-5	TRBD1	TRBV5-1	few	TGCGCCAGCAGCTTGCGGCAGGGGGAGGAGACCCAGTACTTC	CASSLRQGEETQYF
TRBJ2-1	TRBD2	TRBV19	.	TGTGCCAGTAGTATTGCAGCGGGGGGGGCCAATGAGCAGTTCTTC	CASSIAAGGANEQFF
TRBJ1-6	.	TRBV2	once	TGTGCCAGCAGTGACTCTTCACCCCTCCACTTT	CASSDSSPLHF
TRBJ2-6	.	TRBV15	once	TGTGCCACCAGCAGAGATCCGATAGGGAGAACTGGGGCCAACGTCCTGACTTTC	CATSRDPIGRTGANVLTF
TRBJ2-2	.	TRBV19	.	TGTGCCAGTATACGAGCGCCGAACACCGGGGAGCTGTTTTTT	CASIRAPNTGELFF
TRBJ1-5	.	TRBV10-3	.	TGTGCCATCAGTGATTCAGTAGATATCAGCCCCCAGCATTTT	CAISDSVDISPQHF
TRBJ2-3	TRBD2	TRBV5-6	few	TGTGCCAGCAGCTCCCAAGGACTAGCGGGGGCAGCAGATACGCAGTATTTT	CASSSQGLAGAADTQYF
TRBJ2-5	TRBD2	TRBV5-4	once	TGTGCCAGCAGCAAGACTAGCGGACGAGAAGAGACCCAGTACTTC	CASSKTSGREETQYF
TRBJ2-7	.	TRBV11-2	few	TGTGCCAGCAGCTTAATGGACTTCAGCTCCTACGAGCAGTACTTC	CASSLMDFSSYEQYF
TRBJ1-2	TRBD1	TRBV6-2/TRBV6-3	.	TGTGCCAGCAGTTTCGATCGGGACAGCGTTTATGGCTACACCTTC	CASSFDRDSVYGYTF
TRBJ2-2	.	TRBV7-2	once	TGTGCCAGCAGCCCAGGGGCGGCCGGGGAGCTGTTTTTT	CASSPGAAGELFF
TRBJ1-5	.	TRBV28	.	TGTGCCAGCAGTTCGCCAGGTAGGAATCAGCCCCAGCATTTT	CASSSPGRNQPQHF
TRBJ2-1	.	TRBV6-1	.	TGTGCCAGCAGTGAGGTAGCCACAGAGTACTACAATGAGCAGTTCTTC	CASSEVATEYYNEQFF
TRBJ1-1	TRBD1	TRBV4-1	.	TGCGCCAGCAGCCAAGCCACAGGGGGCCCTGAAGCTTTCTTT	CASSQATGGPEAFF
TRBJ2-1	TRBD1	TRBV19	.	TGTGCCAGTAGTATACTGTATCGGGACAGGGGTTCATACAATGAGCAGTTCTTC	CASSILYRDRGSYNEQFF
TRBJ2-5	TRBD2	TRBV6-5	.	TGTGCCAGCAGTTACCAAATGGGACTAGCGAGAGAGACCCAGTACTTC	CASSYQMGLARETQYF
TRBJ1-2	.	TRBV5-4	.	TGTGCCAGCAGCTTGGGGTCCGAGTGGAACTACACCTTC	CASSLGSEWNYTF
TRBJ2-4	.	TRBV14	.	TGTGCCAGCAGCCAAGATAAGACCACCCAGTACTTC	CASSQDKTTQYF
TRBJ2-7	.	TRBV2	.	TGTGCCATAAACGTTGACTACGAGCAGTACTTC	CAINVDYEQYF
TRBJ2-1	TRBD2	TRBV6-1	.	TGTGCCAGCAGTGAACCGGGACTAGCGGTTTCCTACAATGAGCAGTTCTTC	CASSEPGLAVSYNEQFF
TRBJ1-1	.	TRBV5-1	.	TGCGCCAGCAGCTTGGAGCTGAACACTGAAGCTTTCTTT	CASSLELNTEAFF
TRBJ2-1	TRBD2	TRBV5-1	.	TGCGCCAGCAGCTTGGTCGGGGGGAGCTCCTACAATGAGCAGTTCTTC	CASSLVGGSSYNEQFF